The text below deals with one T cell receptor (beta chain). Its binding antigen is unknown. One base away there is no much larger clone; base qualities are not given. The method behind the library was the immunoSEQ multiplex PCR assay. For the multiplex PCR, a mixture combining 60 forward primers for TCR Vbeta segments and 13 reverse primers for TCR Jbeta segments was used. A multiplex PCR assay on genomic DNA amplified the CDR3 region of rearranged TCR beta genes. The amplified TCR beta libraries were sequenced on the Illumina HiSeq System as 87-base-pair reads. The original pipeline was this. A later analysis counted tens of millions of unique TCR beta chains across the 600 to 850 repertoires, and some 11 million of these chains were shared by at least two donors. Raw reads were error-corrected and collapsed into unique sequences with a nearest-neighbor algorithm that merged closely related sequences to remove PCR and sequencing errors. CDR3 sequences were aligned to IMGT reference sequences to assign V, D and J gene segments. For a sequence to be retained, a match of at least six nucleotides to both a V gene segment and a J gene segment was required. A rearrangement counted as productive if the CDR3 had no stop codons and remained in frame with V and J, and every other rearrangement counted as non-productive. Following IMGT convention, CDR3 was defined as the stretch from the second conserved V-encoded cysteine up to the conserved J-encoded phenylalanine. The earlier analysis of about 610 of the donors excluded sequences that lacked an unambiguous match to a single V gene segment. In an earlier analysis of some 590 of the donors, V segments were called functional above 56.7% productive rearrangements and were called segregating when the between-donor standard deviation exceeded 5%. To diagnose cytomegalovirus status from the catalog of TCR beta chain sequences, a statistical classification framework was built. V and J gene assignment, in a later analysis, came from comparing TCR nucleotide sequences with IMGT/GENE-DB human TR gene sequences. In a later analysis, CDR3 sequences and most-parsimonious VDJ recombination scenarios were assigned using the TCRdist pipeline. A later analysis defined each TCR beta chain by its CDR3 amino acid sequence plus V-gene family, and excluded reads lacking a unique V-gene family. As a way to deal with suspected cross-contamination and a sequencing artifact, a later analysis dropped more than 500 nucleotide sequences that were highly shared and had low generation probability. In a later analysis, a clonal expansion index was calculated for each public chain from normalized within-repertoire ranks of inferred template counts. Generation probabilities in a later analysis came from a VDJ recombination model fitted to out-of-frame rearrangements, and those results were checked against IGoR. In a later analysis, hypergeometric tests were used to score TCR-TCR, TCR-HLA and TCR-CMV co-occurrence, with a repertoire-size bias correction applied to TCR pairs. In a later analysis, false discovery rates were estimated by permuting HLA or CMV assignments 20 times. In a later analysis, co-occurring TCRs were grouped using DBSCAN, with TCRdist sequence similarity added in when clustering inside HLA-allele-positive subsets. Repertoires with fewer than 30,000 or more than 120,000 public chains, plus five repertoires with anomalous nucleotide sharing, were excluded from co-occurrence clustering. In TCRdb, the immuneACCESS table is reduced to in-frame sequences with V and J assigned. These tables do not hold every clone; where another copy was compared, an unresolved V gene accounts for under half, and the others remain unexplained. The D gene and trimming were derived from the DNA, and the V and J assignments and clone size from that table. The sample includes around 92,000 clones, with 65% to 85% observed a single time. The ten largest account for less than 15% of the sample.

This sample was taken from a study of cytomegalovirus exposure and HLA in healthy donors (dated by TCRdb to 2015 to 2018). Turning to the overall study: An earlier analysis of roughly 570 of the donors reported over 250 Gb of sequence data and 95 million to 120 million unique TCR beta sequences obtained from about 179 million T cells. All discovery cohort repertoires had been generated on a single sequencing platform. Rather than drawing on any new phenotypic data, the later analysis identified candidate immune exposures from TCR beta sequences and the way those sequences occurred across donors. An earlier analysis of around 640 of the donors used high-throughput TCR beta sequencing to judge whether each TCR beta V gene segment behaved as functional or pseudogenic. Four to six DR-DQ haplotypes were handled as single units for association and clustering, since linkage in the cohort was strong. To study patterns of TCR occurrence, a later analysis re-analyzed previously published TCR beta repertoires from around 700 donors and added high-resolution HLA genotyping. Of the roughly 430 genotyped donors, roughly 85% fell in the genetic ancestry cluster associated with self-reported Caucasian donors. Among 350 to 400 genotyped donors of the cohort, an average of about 240,000 unique TCR beta nucleotide sequences were sequenced per donor, roughly 20% of them non-productive. Typing coverage varied by locus: 629-630 donors for A, B, C, DRB1 and DQB1; more than 500 for DQA1; more than 600 for DPA1; about 450 for DPB1. Class I and class II HLA loci were covered by the typing at four-digit resolution. Alongside the repertoire data, information on donor age, sex, ethnicity and CMV serostatus was compiled. The study combined high-throughput TCR immunosequencing, statistical association of individual TCRs with disease status, and machine learning to predict cytomegalovirus infection status. Approximately 300 gigabases of sequencing data and around 85 million unique TCR sequences made up an early release that covered approximately 700 HLA-typed donors. Genome-wide SNP genotypes for about 55% of the 666 donors were used in a later genetic analysis, which treated that subset as a discovery cohort. The study aimed to test whether cataloging public T cell receptors could reveal signatures of past pathogen exposure. The T cell repertoires of about 700 subjects were profiled by immunosequencing and related to cytomegalovirus serostatus. In addition to the first cohort of 666 subjects, a separate validation cohort of under 150 different subjects was used. Study-wide findings and limitations: A later genetic analysis associated a missense DCLRE1C variant with V-gene and J-gene trimming of TCR beta chains, and an independent cohort replicated the association. Some IMGT-functional V segments, including TRBV6-2 and TRBV6-3, could not be told apart with the 87-base-pair reads, so those segments were excluded. This cohort had only TCR beta chains sequenced, and the lack of alpha or paired-chain data limited which features could be detected. The sequencing pipeline was judged likely to have produced a cluster of highly shared sequence variants as a technical artifact. According to a later genetic analysis, donors in an Asian-associated ancestry cluster had fewer N-insertions in productive TCRs than the approximately 670-donor mean. Specific HLA alleles were associated with 18,000 or so TCR beta sequences at a false discovery rate of 0.05 in a later analysis. Correlated functional status among segregating V segments might reflect linkage disequilibrium, but an unknown experimental factor could not be ruled out. Because some donors lacked HLA typing at each locus, the association tests relied only on the typed subset. Sequencing depth was assumed to be roughly uniform across donors in the presence/absence analyses, though that assumption may not hold. Most TCR sequences were observed very rarely across donors, whereas some public TCRs were present in many individuals. The study gave a list of 150 to 200 TCR beta chains associated with cytomegalovirus. A few of the identified cytomegalovirus-associated TCR beta chains were confirmed in vitro to be specific for cytomegalovirus antigens. In a later analysis, several top co-occurrence clusters were reported to appear linked to parvovirus B19, influenza, CMV and Epstein-Barr virus. Assigning TCR associations to individual alleles was difficult when HLA alleles, especially DR and DQ, strongly co-occurred. The classifier was reported to diagnose cytomegalovirus status with high specificity and sensitivity in both the original cohort and the validation cohort. The only immune exposure information available for the cohort was CMV serostatus. A further reported finding was that TCR beta sequences accurately predicted the HLA-A and HLA-B alleles for most subjects in the first cohort. In a later analysis, the rate of TCR association differed among HLA loci, with DRB1 alleles having the most associated TCRs and HLA-C alleles having the fewest. Compared with equally common non-associated chains, HLA-associated TCR beta chains in a later analysis were more clonally expanded and had lower generation probabilities. In a later analysis, most CMV-associated TCR beta chains were found to appear HLA-restricted, with HLA associations seemingly driven largely by CMV exposure. Fewer than 20 rarely observed V segments, including chromosome 9 orphons, were excluded from the earlier analysis of several hundred of the donors because counts were too low. Broadly in line with IMGT annotations, most TCR beta V segments showed up in productive rearrangements about 90% or about 30% of the time in an earlier analysis of 450 to 750 of the donors. According to the authors, the approach could potentially be generalized to other disease states and immunological phenotypes.

In total, around 600 healthy bone marrow donors made up the cohort. All cohort members were sampled while nominally healthy, although unrecorded immune exposures were likely present. The donor tested CMV seropositive, placing the donor among the 289 seropositive members of the cohort. A peripheral blood sample was collected from each donor, and TCR beta sequencing was performed on peripheral blood mononuclear cells. Genomic DNA extraction from the blood cell samples was performed with the Qiagen DNeasy Blood Extraction Kit. From its cysteine to its phenylalanine, the CDR3 spans 12 amino acids. The kept DNA is CDR3 alone, 36 bases in frame from the first base. For CDR1 and CDR2, the germline V gene lists SGHDT and YYEEEE. The junction shows trimming of 1 base on V and 12 bases on J, plus 13 bases between the germline ends.

The sequenced sample consisted of PBMCs. The TCR originated in a woman in her 70s in good health and CMV-seropositive. The chain employs TRBV5-6 and TRBJ1-1; there is no confident call for the D gene. The nucleotide sequence is TGTGCCAGCAGCTTGTCAGGCCAGGTCTCTTTCTTT. This codes for CASSLSGQVSFF.